The rows below give T cell receptor beta chains drawn from one sample of a study of T cell responses to AZD1222 COVID-19 vaccine. The method was immunoSEQ multiplex PCR; TCRdb's version includes in-frame clones alone and lacks a portion of them. The data contain approximately 100,000 clones, roughly 87% of them singletons. The sequencing used peripheral blood, collected 28 days after the second AZD1222 dose. The receptors were sampled from an adult who received the AZD1222 COVID-19 vaccine. CDR3s include the opening cysteine and the closing phenylalanine or tryptophan. Fields, in order: J gene, D gene, clone size, V gene, CDR3 protein, CDR3 DNA. The D gene is left open where the match is weak. The size entry is marked missing in some rows and otherwise reads once, few, many or a size class.

J gene: TRBJ2-7; D gene: -; clone size: once; V gene: TRBV19; CDR3 protein: CASSPSYEQYF; CDR3 DNA: TGTGCCAGTAGTCCTTCTTACGAGCAGTACTTC
J gene: TRBJ2-3; D gene: -; clone size: once; V gene: TRBV6-5; CDR3 protein: CASKKTSTDTQYF; CDR3 DNA: TGTGCCAGCAAAAAGACTAGCACAGATACGCAGTATTTT
J gene: TRBJ1-2; D gene: -; clone size: -; V gene: TRBV7-6; CDR3 protein: CASSKDGANYGYTF; CDR3 DNA: TGTGCCAGCAGTAAGGACGGAGCTAACTATGGCTACACCTTC
J gene: TRBJ2-5; D gene: -; clone size: -; V gene: TRBV7-8; CDR3 protein: CASSNRGTQYF; CDR3 DNA: TGTGCCAGCTCGAACCGGGGGACCCAGTACTTC
J gene: TRBJ1-1; D gene: -; clone size: few; V gene: TRBV19; CDR3 protein: CASSIRGMAEAFF; CDR3 DNA: TGTGCCAGTAGTATTCGGGGGATGGCTGAAGCTTTCTTT
J gene: TRBJ1-6; D gene: -; clone size: once; V gene: TRBV28; CDR3 protein: CASSSGQNNSPLHF; CDR3 DNA: TGTGCCAGCAGTTCGGGTCAGAATAATTCACCCCTCCACTTT
J gene: TRBJ1-3; D gene: TRBD1; clone size: once; V gene: TRBV5-5; CDR3 protein: CASSSRTGSGNTIYF; CDR3 DNA: TGTGCCAGCAGCTCACGGACAGGCTCTGGAAACACCATATATTTT
J gene: TRBJ2-7; D gene: TRBD2; clone size: -; V gene: TRBV5-7; CDR3 protein: CASSLGLACSYEQYF; CDR3 DNA: TGTGCCAGCAGCTTGGGACTAGCGTGCTCCTACGAGCAGTACTTC
J gene: TRBJ2-7; D gene: TRBD1; clone size: -; V gene: TRBV28; CDR3 protein: CASSLVGTDYEQYF; CDR3 DNA: TGTGCCAGCAGTTTAGTCGGGACAGACTACGAGCAGTACTTC
J gene: TRBJ2-3; D gene: -; clone size: -; V gene: TRBV3-1/TRBV3-2; CDR3 protein: CASSQEWGTSTDTQYF; CDR3 DNA: TGTGCCAGCAGCCAAGAGTGGGGGACTAGCACAGATACGCAGTATTTT
J gene: TRBJ1-5; D gene: -; clone size: once; V gene: TRBV7-9; CDR3 protein: CASSLERDQPQHF; CDR3 DNA: TGTGCCAGCAGCTTAGAACGGGACCAGCCCCAGCATTTT
J gene: TRBJ2-1; D gene: TRBD2; clone size: -; V gene: TRBV9; CDR3 protein: CASSLPGTRTGNEQFF; CDR3 DNA: TGTGCCAGCAGCCTACCCGGGACTAGGACTGGTAATGAGCAGTTCTTC
J gene: TRBJ2-3; D gene: TRBD2; clone size: -; V gene: TRBV27; CDR3 protein: CASSSLAGDPSTDTQYF; CDR3 DNA: TGTGCCAGCAGTTCCCTCGCGGGAGACCCTAGCACAGATACGCAGTATTTT
J gene: TRBJ2-7; D gene: TRBD2; clone size: -; V gene: TRBV6-5; CDR3 protein: CATRLAGGQEQYF; CDR3 DNA: TGTGCCACTCGACTAGCGGGAGGGCAAGAGCAGTACTTC
J gene: TRBJ2-1; D gene: -; clone size: once; V gene: TRBV20-1; CDR3 protein: CSASNTGVAYNEQFF; CDR3 DNA: TGCAGTGCTAGTAACACGGGAGTGGCCTACAATGAGCAGTTCTTC
J gene: TRBJ2-7; D gene: TRBD2; clone size: -; V gene: TRBV7-2; CDR3 protein: CASSSPSGMVSYEQYF; CDR3 DNA: TGTGCCAGCAGCTCCCCTAGCGGGATGGTCTCCTACGAGCAGTACTTC
J gene: TRBJ2-2; D gene: TRBD2; clone size: -; V gene: TRBV7-9; CDR3 protein: CASSPGLAGGRTGELFF; CDR3 DNA: TGTGCCAGCAGCCCAGGACTAGCGGGAGGTCGCACCGGGGAGCTGTTTTTT
J gene: TRBJ1-6; D gene: TRBD1; clone size: -; V gene: TRBV9; CDR3 protein: CASSAQGMGSPLHF; CDR3 DNA: TGTGCCAGCAGCGCACAGGGGATGGGTTCACCCCTCCACTTT
J gene: TRBJ2-2; D gene: -; clone size: -; V gene: TRBV6-5; CDR3 protein: CASSRGSGTGELFF; CDR3 DNA: TGTGCCAGCAGCAGAGGATCGGGGACCGGGGAGCTGTTTTTT
J gene: TRBJ1-4; D gene: -; clone size: -; V gene: TRBV3-1/TRBV3-2; CDR3 protein: CASSPRTPAALGLFF; CDR3 DNA: TGTGCCAGCAGCCCCAGGACCCCGGCAGCTTTAGGACTGTTTTTT
J gene: TRBJ2-5; D gene: -; clone size: -; V gene: TRBV5-1; CDR3 protein: CASSSVDSQETQYF; CDR3 DNA: TGCGCCAGCAGCTCGGTGGACTCCCAAGAGACCCAGTACTTC
J gene: TRBJ2-5; D gene: -; clone size: -; V gene: TRBV2; CDR3 protein: CASSVADGETQYF; CDR3 DNA: TGTGCCAGCAGTGTAGCCGATGGAGAGACCCAGTACTTC
J gene: TRBJ1-6; D gene: -; clone size: once; V gene: TRBV9; CDR3 protein: CASRSGSYNSPLHF; CDR3 DNA: TGTGCCAGCAGGTCGGGATCCTATAATTCACCCCTCCACTTT
J gene: TRBJ2-6; D gene: -; clone size: few; V gene: TRBV6-1; CDR3 protein: CASSEEGSGANVLTF; CDR3 DNA: TGTGCCAGCAGTGAAGAGGGGTCTGGGGCCAACGTCCTGACTTTC
J gene: TRBJ2-6; D gene: -; clone size: -; V gene: TRBV2; CDR3 protein: CASQGTRSGANVLTF; CDR3 DNA: TGTGCCAGCCAGGGTACCCGCTCTGGGGCCAACGTCCTGACTTTC
J gene: TRBJ2-3; D gene: -; clone size: -; V gene: TRBV30; CDR3 protein: CAWSAAITDTQYF; CDR3 DNA: TGTGCCTGGAGCGCGGCAATCACAGATACGCAGTATTTT
J gene: TRBJ1-5; D gene: -; clone size: -; V gene: TRBV6-5; CDR3 protein: CASSSGNQPQHF; CDR3 DNA: TGTGCCAGCAGTTCAGGGAATCAGCCCCAGCATTTT
J gene: TRBJ1-3; D gene: -; clone size: -; V gene: TRBV7-2; CDR3 protein: CASSRTPGNTIYF; CDR3 DNA: TGTGCCAGCAGCAGAACACCTGGAAACACCATATATTTT
J gene: TRBJ2-7; D gene: -; clone size: -; V gene: TRBV7-3; CDR3 protein: CASSNLQGLSYEQYF; CDR3 DNA: TGTGCCAGCAGCAACCTCCAGGGTCTCTCCTACGAGCAGTACTTC
J gene: TRBJ1-6; D gene: -; clone size: -; V gene: TRBV7-8; CDR3 protein: CASSLGGRDAPLHF; CDR3 DNA: TGTGCCAGCAGCTTAGGGGGAAGGGACGCACCCCTCCACTTT
J gene: TRBJ1-3; D gene: -; clone size: once; V gene: TRBV6-2/TRBV6-3; CDR3 protein: CASSRDSNSGNTIYF; CDR3 DNA: TGTGCCAGCAGTAGAGACAGCAACTCTGGAAACACCATATATTTT
J gene: TRBJ2-7; D gene: -; clone size: -; V gene: TRBV27; CDR3 protein: CASSRSGVSSYEQYF; CDR3 DNA: TGTGCCAGCAGTCGCTCTGGCGTTAGCTCCTACGAGCAGTACTTC
J gene: TRBJ2-1; D gene: TRBD2; clone size: -; V gene: TRBV9; CDR3 protein: CASSQLAGGPYNEQFF; CDR3 DNA: TGTGCCAGCAGCCAATTAGCGGGAGGGCCTTACAATGAGCAGTTCTTC
J gene: TRBJ1-6; D gene: -; clone size: -; V gene: TRBV9; CDR3 protein: CASSAWGRRDSPLHF; CDR3 DNA: TGTGCCAGCAGCGCTTGGGGACGGAGGGATTCACCCCTCCACTTT
J gene: TRBJ2-2; D gene: -; clone size: -; V gene: TRBV3-1/TRBV3-2; CDR3 protein: CASSRLGTSGELFF; CDR3 DNA: TGTGCCAGCAGCCGCCTCGGGACTTCCGGGGAGCTGTTTTTT
J gene: TRBJ1-3; D gene: -; clone size: few; V gene: TRBV19; CDR3 protein: CASSTRTEGNTIYF; CDR3 DNA: TGTGCCAGTAGTACCCGGACAGAAGGAAACACCATATATTTT
J gene: TRBJ1-5; D gene: -; clone size: -; V gene: TRBV24-1; CDR3 protein: CATSSRRGNQPQHF; CDR3 DNA: TGTGCCACCAGCTCCCGGCGGGGAAATCAGCCCCAGCATTTT
J gene: TRBJ2-3; D gene: -; clone size: -; V gene: TRBV27; CDR3 protein: CASSPSGYFTDTQYF; CDR3 DNA: TGTGCCAGCAGTCCCTCGGGGTACTTTACAGATACGCAGTATTTT
J gene: TRBJ2-5; D gene: TRBD1; clone size: -; V gene: TRBV13; CDR3 protein: CASSSRTGGGEETQYF; CDR3 DNA: TGTGCCAGCAGCTCGAGGACAGGGGGTGGTGAAGAGACCCAGTACTTC
J gene: TRBJ2-3; D gene: TRBD2; clone size: -; V gene: TRBV15; CDR3 protein: CATSREVAGLTDTQYF; CDR3 DNA: TGTGCCACCAGCAGAGAGGTAGCGGGCCTGACAGATACGCAGTATTTT
J gene: TRBJ2-1; D gene: -; clone size: -; V gene: TRBV14; CDR3 protein: CASSPGGVSYNEQFF; CDR3 DNA: TGTGCCAGCAGCCCGGGGGGCGTATCGTACAATGAGCAGTTCTTC
J gene: TRBJ1-1; D gene: -; clone size: -; V gene: TRBV2; CDR3 protein: CASSEIKGGADTEAFF; CDR3 DNA: TGTGCCAGCAGTGAAATCAAAGGGGGTGCAGACACTGAAGCTTTCTTT
J gene: TRBJ2-2; D gene: TRBD2; clone size: -; V gene: TRBV5-4; CDR3 protein: CASSPGGLAGAGELFF; CDR3 DNA: TGTGCCAGCAGCCCGGGGGGACTAGCGGGAGCCGGGGAGCTGTTTTTT
J gene: TRBJ1-1; D gene: -; clone size: -; V gene: TRBV27; CDR3 protein: CASSPTVGTEAFF; CDR3 DNA: TGTGCCAGCAGTCCCACCGTCGGCACTGAAGCTTTCTTT
J gene: TRBJ1-2; D gene: -; clone size: -; V gene: TRBV21-1; CDR3 protein: CASNVGDGYTF; CDR3 DNA: TGTGCCAGCAACGTTGGGGACGGCTACACCTTC
J gene: TRBJ1-5; D gene: TRBD1; clone size: -; V gene: TRBV6-4; CDR3 protein: CASSRDSSNQPQHF; CDR3 DNA: TGTGCCAGCAGTCGGGACAGCAGCAATCAGCCCCAGCATTTT
J gene: TRBJ2-1; D gene: -; clone size: -; V gene: TRBV27; CDR3 protein: CASSFGLASYNEQFF; CDR3 DNA: TGTGCCAGCAGTTTTGGGCTAGCGAGCTACAATGAGCAGTTCTTC
J gene: TRBJ2-5; D gene: -; clone size: -; V gene: TRBV10-2; CDR3 protein: CASSGDNQETQYF; CDR3 DNA: TGCGCCAGCAGCGGGGACAACCAAGAGACCCAGTACTTC
J gene: TRBJ2-5; D gene: TRBD2; clone size: -; V gene: TRBV28; CDR3 protein: CASATDGLAGVETQYF; CDR3 DNA: TGTGCCAGCGCCACTGACGGACTAGCGGGAGTTGAGACCCAGTACTTC
J gene: TRBJ2-5; D gene: -; clone size: -; V gene: TRBV28; CDR3 protein: CASSLRGKFQETQYF; CDR3 DNA: TGTGCCAGCAGTTTAAGGGGGAAGTTTCAAGAGACCCAGTACTTC
J gene: TRBJ1-6; D gene: -; clone size: -; V gene: TRBV28; CDR3 protein: CASSSYLSPLHF; CDR3 DNA: TGTGCCAGCAGTTCATATCTTTCACCCCTCCACTTT
J gene: TRBJ2-3; D gene: TRBD2; clone size: -; V gene: TRBV6-2/TRBV6-3; CDR3 protein: CASSSLGRAGEDTQYF; CDR3 DNA: TGTGCCAGCAGTTCTCTCGGGAGGGCCGGGGAAGATACGCAGTATTTT
J gene: TRBJ2-7; D gene: -; clone size: few; V gene: TRBV10-3; CDR3 protein: CAISTSGTSYEQYF; CDR3 DNA: TGTGCCATCAGTACGTCAGGGACTTCCTACGAGCAGTACTTC
J gene: TRBJ1-5; D gene: TRBD1; clone size: -; V gene: TRBV7-8; CDR3 protein: CASSLGLLPGGSQPQHF; CDR3 DNA: TGTGCCAGCAGCTTAGGGCTCCTTCCAGGGGGCAGTCAGCCCCAGCATTTT
J gene: TRBJ2-4; D gene: -; clone size: -; V gene: TRBV18; CDR3 protein: CASSPPTGKNIQYF; CDR3 DNA: TGTGCCAGCTCACCACCAACAGGGAAAAACATTCAGTACTTC